The T cell receptor (beta chain) under discussion was sequenced for a study of T cell responses to AZD1222 COVID-19 vaccine. Study findings and constraints: Seropositivity was recorded at baseline in only a handful of AZD1222 recipients.

Of note for this clone: Its antigen is unidentified.

Here immunoSEQ multiplex PCR was the method, and the copy in TCRdb shows in-frame clones only, minus some. This sample has about 120,000 clones, with roughly nine tenths found just once. The CDR3 length is 13 residues. The V end lost 2 bases, the J end lost 7 bases, and 11 bases lay between the germline ends. This sequence joins TRBV12-3 or TRBV12-4 and TRBJ1-2, with D possibly TRBD1 on 6 matching bases. The receptor's source is an adult who received the AZD1222 COVID-19 vaccine. The specimen was peripheral blood, collected 28 days after the second AZD1222 dose. The CDR3: CASSLQGKFGYTF. CDR3 nucleotides: TGTGCCAGCAGTTTACAGGGGAAGTTTGGCTACACCTTC.